The source of this TCR beta chain is a study of blood T cell repertoires in COVID-19. Study-wide context: Sources were T cells, B-cell-depleted T cells, or PBMCs; the material itself was cDNA or gDNA.

The CDR3 is made up of 15 amino acids. The germline V gene has CDR1 MNHEY and CDR2 SVGAGI. Trimming took off 1 base at V and 8 bases at J, with 17 bases between the two ends. Libraries were prepared by immunoSEQ multiplex PCR; TCRdb keeps only in-frame clonotypes and omits some of them. The top ten clones hold 5% to 6.5% of a sample with approximately 230,000 clones, roughly 88% of them seen once. This clone was detected once. Recruited during active infection, patients (from Seattle) were subsequently followed longitudinally. The sequence was collected from a woman aged 30 to 39 with COVID-19, enrolled during active disease. V gene TRBV6-5 combines with J gene TRBJ2-5, with a tentative D call TRBD1 (7 bases). The sample taken for sequencing was peripheral blood. The CDR3 region has the DNA TGTGCCAGCAGTTACTTGGGGGGACAGCCCCTAACCCAGTACTTC. Residues: CASSYLGGQPLTQYF.